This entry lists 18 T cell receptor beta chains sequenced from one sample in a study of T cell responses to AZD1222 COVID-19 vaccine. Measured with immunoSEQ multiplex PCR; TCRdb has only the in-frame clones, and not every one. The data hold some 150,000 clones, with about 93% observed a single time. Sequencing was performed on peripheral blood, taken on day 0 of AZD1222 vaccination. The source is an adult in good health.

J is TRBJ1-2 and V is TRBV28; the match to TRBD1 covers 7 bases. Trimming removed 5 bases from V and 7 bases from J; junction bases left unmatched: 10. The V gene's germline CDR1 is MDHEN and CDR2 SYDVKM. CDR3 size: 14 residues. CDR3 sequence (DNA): TGTGCCAGCAGTATCCCACAGGGGTGGGGTGGCTACACCTTC. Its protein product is CASSIPQGWGGYTF.

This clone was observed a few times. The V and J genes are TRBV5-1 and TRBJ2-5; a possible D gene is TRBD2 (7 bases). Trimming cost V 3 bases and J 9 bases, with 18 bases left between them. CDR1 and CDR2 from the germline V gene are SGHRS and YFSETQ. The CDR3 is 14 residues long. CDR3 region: CASSSWDKAGAQYF. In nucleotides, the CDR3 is TGCGCCAGCAGCTCATGGGACAAGGCGGGAGCCCAGTACTTC.

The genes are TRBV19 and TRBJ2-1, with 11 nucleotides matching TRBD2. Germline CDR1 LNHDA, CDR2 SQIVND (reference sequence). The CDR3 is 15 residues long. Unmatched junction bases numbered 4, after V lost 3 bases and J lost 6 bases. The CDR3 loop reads CASSIGTSGLNEQFF. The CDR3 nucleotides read TGTGCCAGTAGTATTGGGACTAGCGGACTCAATGAGCAGTTCTTC. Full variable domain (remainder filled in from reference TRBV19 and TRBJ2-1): DGGITQSPKYLFRKEGQNVTLSCEQNLNHDAMYWYRQDPGQGLRLIYYSQIVNDFQKGDIAEGYSVSREKKESFPLTVTSAQKNPTAFYLCASSIGTSGLNEQFFGPGTRLTVL.

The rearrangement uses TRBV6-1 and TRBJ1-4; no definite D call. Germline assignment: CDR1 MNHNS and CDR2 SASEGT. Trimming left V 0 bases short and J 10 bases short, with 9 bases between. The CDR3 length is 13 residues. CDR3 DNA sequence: TGTGCCAGCAGTGAAGCAGAATCCACAAAACTGTTTTTT. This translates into CASSEAESTKLFF.

CDR3 DNA: TGTGCCAGTAGTAAACCCAGCGACGAAATTAACTATGGCTACACCTTC. Translating gives CASSKPSDEINYGYTF. The chain uses TRBV19 and TRBJ1-2; no reliable D call. The V gene lost 4 bases and the J gene lost 1 base, with 16 bases spanning the gap. This CDR3 comprises 16 residues. Germline CDR1 LNHDA, CDR2 SQIVND (reference sequence).

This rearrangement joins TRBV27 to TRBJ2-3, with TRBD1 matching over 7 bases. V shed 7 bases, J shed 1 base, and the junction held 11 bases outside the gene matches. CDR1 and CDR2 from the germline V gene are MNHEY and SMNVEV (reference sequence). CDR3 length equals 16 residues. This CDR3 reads CASNLRQGLGTDTQYF. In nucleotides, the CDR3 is TGTGCCAGCAATCTACGACAGGGATTGGGCACAGATACGCAGTATTTT.

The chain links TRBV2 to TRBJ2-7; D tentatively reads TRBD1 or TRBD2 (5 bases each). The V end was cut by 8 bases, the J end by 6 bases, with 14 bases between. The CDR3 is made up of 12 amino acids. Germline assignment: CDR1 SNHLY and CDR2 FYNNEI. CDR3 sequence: CASVERGREQYF. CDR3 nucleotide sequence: TGTGCCAGCGTCGAGAGGGGACGCGAGCAGTACTTC.

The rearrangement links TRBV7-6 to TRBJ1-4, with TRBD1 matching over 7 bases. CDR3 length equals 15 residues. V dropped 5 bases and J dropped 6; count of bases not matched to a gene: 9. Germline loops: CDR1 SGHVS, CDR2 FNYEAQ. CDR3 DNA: TGTGCCAGCAGCCCCGCGACAGGGTTGGATGAAAAACTGTTTTTT. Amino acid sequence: CASSPATGLDEKLFF.

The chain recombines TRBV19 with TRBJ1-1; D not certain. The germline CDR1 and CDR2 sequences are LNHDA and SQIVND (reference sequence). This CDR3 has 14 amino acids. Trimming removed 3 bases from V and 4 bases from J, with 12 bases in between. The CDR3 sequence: CASSMRPVGTEAFF. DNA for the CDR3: TGTGCCAGTAGTATGAGACCGGTGGGCACTGAAGCTTTCTTT.

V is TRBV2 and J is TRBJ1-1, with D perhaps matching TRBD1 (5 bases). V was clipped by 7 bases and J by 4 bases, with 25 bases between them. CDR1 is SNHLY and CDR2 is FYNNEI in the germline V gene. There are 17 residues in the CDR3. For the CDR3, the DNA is TGTGCCAGCACTCTGAGCCGGGACTTCGGATTGGGCACTGAAGCTTTCTTT. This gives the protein CASTLSRDFGLGTEAFF.

The CDR3 region has the DNA TGTGCCAGCAGTTTCGACAGTGCAACTAATGAAAAACTGTTTTTT. It codes for CASSFDSATNEKLFF. This chain uses TRBV5-5 with TRBJ1-4, with a possible D match to TRBD1 (5 bases). V lost 5 bases and J 0 bases, leaving 11 bases between the germline ends. Germline V lookup: CDR1 SGHKS, CDR2 YYEKEE (reference sequence). The CDR3 loop spans 15 amino acids.

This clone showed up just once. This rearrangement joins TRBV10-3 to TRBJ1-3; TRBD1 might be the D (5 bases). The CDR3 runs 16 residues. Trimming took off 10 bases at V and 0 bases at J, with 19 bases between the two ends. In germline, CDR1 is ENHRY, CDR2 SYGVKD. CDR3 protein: CATRRGGADSGNTIYF. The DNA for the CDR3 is TGTGCCACTAGACGGGGAGGGGCCGACTCTGGAAACACCATATATTTT.

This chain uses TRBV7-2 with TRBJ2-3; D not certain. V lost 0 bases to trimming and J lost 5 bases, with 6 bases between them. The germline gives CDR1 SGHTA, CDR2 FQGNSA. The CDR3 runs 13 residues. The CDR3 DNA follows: TGTGCCAGCAGCTTAGCCAGACGAGATACGCAGTATTTT. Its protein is CASSLARRDTQYF.

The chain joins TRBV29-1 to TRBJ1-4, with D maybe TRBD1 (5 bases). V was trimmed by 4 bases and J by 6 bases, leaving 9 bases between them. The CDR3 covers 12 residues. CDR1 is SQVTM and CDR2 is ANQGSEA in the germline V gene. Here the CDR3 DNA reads TGCAGCGTTGGTCAGGGTTATGAAAAACTGTTTTTT. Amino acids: CSVGQGYEKLFF.

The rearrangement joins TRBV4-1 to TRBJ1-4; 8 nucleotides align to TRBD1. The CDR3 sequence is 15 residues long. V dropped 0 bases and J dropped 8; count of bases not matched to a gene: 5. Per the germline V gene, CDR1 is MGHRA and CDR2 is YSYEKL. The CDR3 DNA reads TGCGCCAGCAGCCAAGATGGGACAGGACGGGAAAAACTGTTTTTT. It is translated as CASSQDGTGREKLFF.

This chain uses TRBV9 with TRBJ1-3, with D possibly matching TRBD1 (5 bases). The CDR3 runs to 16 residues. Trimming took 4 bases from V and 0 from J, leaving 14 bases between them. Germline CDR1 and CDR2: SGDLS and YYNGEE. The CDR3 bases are TGTGCCAGCAGCATTACCGGGACGGGCTCTGGAAACACCATATATTTT. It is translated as CASSITGTGSGNTIYF.

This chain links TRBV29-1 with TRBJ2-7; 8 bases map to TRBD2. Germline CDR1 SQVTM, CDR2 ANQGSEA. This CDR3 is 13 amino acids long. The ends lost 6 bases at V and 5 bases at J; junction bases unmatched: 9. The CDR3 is CSVPGGGSNEQYF. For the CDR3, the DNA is TGCAGCGTCCCGGGGGGGGGTTCCAACGAGCAGTACTTC.

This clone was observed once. CDR3 sequence: CATTKPGTSVSYEQYF. In DNA form, the CDR3 reads TGTGCCACTACGAAACCAGGGACTAGCGTCTCCTACGAGCAGTACTTC. The chain has TRBV28 and TRBJ2-7, with 10 bases aligning to TRBD2. V gave up 10 bases and J gave up 0 bases; unmatched junction bases: 12. From germline, CDR1 is MDHEN and CDR2 SYDVKM. The CDR3 is 16 residues long.